Listed below are T cell receptor beta chains from one sample, sequenced in a study of Ad26.COV2.S vaccination and SARS-CoV-2 variants. The data were produced by immunoSEQ multiplex PCR, yet TCRdb's version contains in-frame clones alone and is incomplete. The sample includes about 97,000 clones, around three quarters seen only once; the top ten take roughly a sixth. The sample consisted of peripheral blood, taken after recovery from COVID-19. These receptors were collected from a human donor who had recovered from COVID-19. CDR3s include the opening cysteine and the closing phenylalanine or tryptophan. A D gene is named only where the DNA matches it firmly. For some rows the clone size is stated as once, few or many, or as a class when expanded; others skip it.

cdr3_nt | cdr3_aa | cdr3_length | clone_size | d_call | j_call | v_call
TGTGCCAGCTCATCTGGACAGGGGGCAAGTCTTGGCGGGGAGCTGTTTTTT | CASSSGQGASLGGELFF | 17 | - | TRBD1 | TRBJ2-2 | TRBV18
TGTGCCATCAGTGAGTCCCAAGGGCAGATCAACTATGGCTACACCTTC | CAISESQGQINYGYTF | 16 | - | - | TRBJ1-2 | TRBV10-3
TGTGCCAGCAGCTTAGGACAGGCCACTGAAGCTTTCTTT | CASSLGQATEAFF | 13 | - | - | TRBJ1-1 | TRBV11-2
TGTGCCAGCAGCCAAGATGTAGGGGTTGGTACAGCTTTCTTT | CASSQDVGVGTAFF | 14 | - | - | TRBJ1-1 | TRBV3-1/TRBV3-2
TGTGCCAGCAGCGTAGAGTCGGACAGCCGAAACACCATATATTTT | CASSVESDSRNTIYF | 15 | - | - | TRBJ1-3 | TRBV9
TGCGCCAGCAGCCTGACAGGGGAGTACACCGGGGAGCTGTTTTTT | CASSLTGEYTGELFF | 15 | - | TRBD1 | TRBJ2-2 | TRBV5-1
TGCGCCAGCAGCCAAGAGCCCACGGGACAGGGGAAAGAGACCCAGTACTTC | CASSQEPTGQGKETQYF | 17 | - | TRBD1 | TRBJ2-5 | TRBV4-3
TGCGCCAGCAGCCACACGGAAGGTGATGGAAACACCATATATTTT | CASSHTEGDGNTIYF | 15 | - | - | TRBJ1-3 | TRBV4-3
TGCGCCAGCAGTAGAACACCGGGACCGACGGAAGAGCAGTACTTC | CASSRTPGPTEEQYF | 15 | - | - | TRBJ2-7 | TRBV5-1
TGTGCCAGTAGTATGGTCCAGGGGGCCTACAATGAGCAGTTCTTC | CASSMVQGAYNEQFF | 15 | - | TRBD1 | TRBJ2-1 | TRBV19
TGCGCCAGCAGCCAAGGTTATAGCGGGGGAACCTACAATGAGCAGTTCTTC | CASSQGYSGGTYNEQFF | 17 | - | TRBD2 | TRBJ2-1 | TRBV4-1
TGTGCCAGCAGCCAAGGAGCGGGACAGTCCTATGGCTACACCTTC | CASSQGAGQSYGYTF | 15 | - | TRBD1 | TRBJ1-2 | TRBV3-1/TRBV3-2
TGTGCCAGCAGTTTAGCGGGGACTGAGCAGTTCTTC | CASSLAGTEQFF | 12 | - | TRBD2 | TRBJ2-1 | TRBV11-1
TGTGCTAGTGGTTTTCCCCTAGGGCTTACGAACACCGGGGAGCTGTTTTTT | CASGFPLGLTNTGELFF | 17 | - | - | TRBJ2-2 | TRBV12-5
TGTGCCAGCAGCTTGAACACCCGAACGACCGGGGAGCTGTTTTTT | CASSLNTRTTGELFF | 15 | - | - | TRBJ2-2 | TRBV7-6
TGCGCCAGCAGCCAACTACTGGGGGGCGATGGCTACACCTTC | CASSQLLGGDGYTF | 14 | - | - | TRBJ1-2 | TRBV4-1
TGTGCCAGCAGCCCGACGCCCTACAATGAGCAGTTCTTC | CASSPTPYNEQFF | 13 | - | - | TRBJ2-1 | TRBV6-4
TGTGCCAGCTTGAGGGATGGGGATGAGCAGTTCTTC | CASLRDGDEQFF | 12 | - | - | TRBJ2-1 | TRBV2
TGCGCCAGCAGCCCCCTCAGGGGGCACACTGAAGCTTTCTTT | CASSPLRGHTEAFF | 14 | few | TRBD1 | TRBJ1-1 | TRBV5-1
TGTGCCAGCAGCTTAGTCGGCGGGGGGGCCTGGTATACGCAGTATTTT | CASSLVGGGAWYTQYF | 16 | - | TRBD2 | TRBJ2-3 | TRBV11-2
TGTGCCAGCAGCCAAGTTGGAGGGGAGGAGACCCAGTACTTC | CASSQVGGEETQYF | 14 | - | - | TRBJ2-5 | TRBV3-1/TRBV3-2
TGCGCCAGCAGCTGGGCCCCGGGACAGGGAAACACCATATATTTT | CASSWAPGQGNTIYF | 15 | few | TRBD1 | TRBJ1-3 | TRBV5-1
TGTGCCAGCAGCGCGGACAGCTCTATGAACTATGGCTACACCTTC | CASSADSSMNYGYTF | 15 | few | - | TRBJ1-2 | TRBV9
TGTGCCAGCAGCTGGACAATCTTAGCCCAGGAGACCCAGTACTTC | CASSWTILAQETQYF | 15 | - | - | TRBJ2-5 | TRBV5-6
TGCGCCAGCAGTGAGGAGAGGACTAGAGGTCTAAATGAGCAGTTCTTC | CASSEERTRGLNEQFF | 16 | - | TRBD2 | TRBJ2-1 | TRBV10-1
TGTGCCAGCAGTGAGGGGGCGGGGACCGGGGAGCTGTTTTTT | CASSEGAGTGELFF | 14 | - | - | TRBJ2-2 | TRBV6-1
TGTGCCAGCAGTTCCCCAGGGCTTCTATTATACGAGCAGTACTTC | CASSSPGLLLYEQYF | 15 | few | - | TRBJ2-7 | TRBV28
TGTGCCAGCAGCTTAGAGGCCGTCCGGAGTGAAGCTTTCTTT | CASSLEAVRSEAFF | 14 | - | - | TRBJ1-1 | TRBV11-2
TGTGCCAGCTCAGCCGGACGGGATGAAGCTTTCTTT | CASSAGRDEAFF | 12 | - | - | TRBJ1-1 | TRBV18
TGTGCCAGCAGCGGGACATCGGGCCAATACGAGCAGTACTTC | CASSGTSGQYEQYF | 14 | - | - | TRBJ2-7 | TRBV7-2
TGTGCCAGCAGTGAAAGACAGGGGGCAGGTTCACCCCTCCACTTT | CASSERQGAGSPLHF | 15 | - | TRBD1 | TRBJ1-6 | TRBV6-1
TGTGCCAGCAGCGGAATGGCGGTTACCTACAATGAGCAGTTCTTC | CASSGMAVTYNEQFF | 15 | - | - | TRBJ2-1 | TRBV3-1/TRBV3-2
TGTGCCAGCAGTTTGCGGTACACTGAAGCTTTCTTT | CASSLRYTEAFF | 12 | - | - | TRBJ1-1 | TRBV28